Listed below are T cell receptor beta chains from one sample, sequenced in a study of stem cell transplantation in POMP-related autoinflammatory disease. Assay used: immunoSEQ multiplex PCR; TCRdb lists only in-frame clones, some missing. Of under 11,000 clones detected, around 90% appear once; the ten largest clones hold around 50%. Source: CD8+ T cells from PBMCs, taken before stem cell transplantation. These receptors all stem from a human donor with POMP-related autoinflammation and immune dysregulation (PRAID). The CDR3 runs from the conserved cysteine through the conserved F or W. Fields, in order: V gene, D gene, J gene, clone size, CDR3 protein, CDR3 DNA. A D gene is named only where the DNA matches it firmly. Clone size is stated in some rows and not others, as once, few, many or a class when expanded.

TRBV7-9	TRBD2	TRBJ2-3	.	CASSLVAAGGPSTQYF	TGTGCCAGCAGCTTAGTGGCGGCGGGGGGGCCGTCTACGCAGTATTTT
TRBV2	.	TRBJ2-5	.	CASSEVGGPNQETQYF	TGTGCCAGCAGTGAAGTGGGAGGACCAAACCAAGAGACCCAGTACTTC
TRBV19	.	TRBJ1-5	.	CASSPFNSNQPQHF	TGTGCCAGTAGTCCCTTTAATAGCAATCAGCCCCAGCATTTT
TRBV7-6	.	TRBJ2-5	.	CASSFNRGRGQETQYF	TGTGCCAGCAGCTTCAACAGGGGGAGGGGGCAAGAGACCCAGTACTTC
TRBV5-6	.	TRBJ2-2	.	CASSYGLNTGELFF	TGTGCCAGCAGCTACGGACTGAACACCGGGGAGCTGTTTTTT
TRBV7-2	TRBD2	TRBJ2-7	.	CASILDSGTSAYEQYF	TGTGCCAGCATCCTAGACTCCGGGACTAGTGCCTACGAGCAGTACTTC
TRBV6-5	TRBD1	TRBJ1-1	.	CASSRWDRAGTEAFF	TGTGCCAGCAGTAGATGGGACAGGGCGGGCACTGAAGCTTTCTTT
TRBV19	.	TRBJ1-1	few	CASSYMNTEAFF	TGTGCCAGTAGCTACATGAACACTGAAGCTTTCTTT
TRBV2	.	TRBJ2-1	.	CASSSWDENEQFF	TGTGCCAGCAGTTCTTGGGACGAGAATGAGCAGTTCTTC
TRBV7-9	.	TRBJ1-1	.	CASSFRDEAFF	TGTGCCAGCAGCTTCAGGGATGAAGCTTTCTTT
TRBV16	.	TRBJ2-3	.	CASSQYRTQDGSTDTQYF	TGTGCCAGCAGCCAATATCGAACACAGGACGGTAGCACAGATACGCAGTATTTT
TRBV10-3	TRBD1	TRBJ2-5	once	CDPPRDRGQWETQYF	TGTGACCCACCTCGGGACAGGGGGCAATGGGAGACCCAGTACTTC
TRBV5-1	TRBD2	TRBJ2-1	.	CASQDGTSRLNEQFF	TGCGCCAGCCAGGATGGGACTAGCAGGCTAAATGAGCAGTTCTTC
TRBV10-1	.	TRBJ2-5	.	CASSAGLAVLGGPQETQYF	TGCGCCAGCAGTGCAGGGTTGGCGGTCCTGGGGGGACCCCAAGAGACCCAGTACTTC
TRBV7-8	TRBD1	TRBJ1-3	once	CASSQSLDRGSDNSGNTIYF	TGTGCCAGCAGTCAATCCCTGGACAGGGGTTCGGACAACTCTGGAAACACCATATATTTT
TRBV30	TRBD2	TRBJ2-5	.	CAWSVRTSVVETQYF	TGTGCCTGGAGTGTAAGGACTAGCGTTGTTGAGACCCAGTACTTC
TRBV6-5	.	TRBJ2-1	.	CASSGTGGYNEQFF	TGTGCCAGCTCCGGGACTGGGGGATACAATGAGCAGTTCTTC
TRBV7-9	.	TRBJ1-2	.	CASDVAGSYGYTF	TGTGCCAGCGACGTTGCGGGTTCCTATGGCTACACCTTC
TRBV29-1	.	TRBJ2-1	.	CSVDLDHEQFF	TGCAGCGTTGATTTAGATCATGAGCAGTTCTTC
TRBV5-1	TRBD1	TRBJ1-2	.	CASSHTDRGRFGYTF	TGCGCCAGCAGCCACACAGACAGGGGGCGGTTTGGCTACACCTTC
TRBV25-1	TRBD2	TRBJ2-1	.	CAVSEREVPPHNEQFF	TGTGCCGTGTCAGAGCGGGAGGTACCTCCCCACAATGAGCAGTTCTTC
TRBV13	TRBD1	TRBJ1-5	.	CASSLGQVNQPQHF	TGTGCCAGCAGCTTGGGACAGGTTAATCAGCCCCAGCATTTT
TRBV6-5	TRBD2	TRBJ2-1	once	CASSHSGRSYNEQFF	TGTGCCAGCAGTCATAGCGGGAGAAGCTACAATGAGCAGTTCTTC
TRBV29-1	.	TRBJ2-1	.	CSGVAVSYNEQFF	TGCAGCGGGGTAGCGGTAAGCTACAATGAGCAGTTCTTC